One and the same sample provided the 8 T cell receptor beta chains below, sequenced in a study of blood T cells in healthy people across ages. With a J-beta primer mix and a sample-barcoded 5' primer, a second PCR ran about 7 to 12 cycles. TCRdb recomputed calls from the 5' RACE reads with MiXCR, one row per CDR3 protein. The sample lists 1 million or so distinct CDR3 sequences, 20% to 25% occurring once. The same data also went into a second study, on T cells of mothers and their children.

Sequencing was carried out using blood. These receptors were taken from a girl aged 2-10 years in good health.

This clonotype was seen ten or more times. The CDR3 loop reads CASSVAPNTDTQYF. The CDR3 coding sequence is TGTGCCAGCAGCGTCGCACCCAACACAGATACGCAGTATTTT. J is TRBJ2-3 and V is TRBV5-5, with D hard to call. The CDR3 runs 14 residues. The germline V gene encodes CDR1 SGHKS and CDR2 YYEKEE (reference sequence). Between the trimmed V and J ends, which lost 4 bases and 2 bases, there was a span of 11 bases. The entire variable domain, with the rest obtained from reference TRBV5-5 and TRBJ2-3, is as follows: DAGVTQSPTHLIKTRGQQVTLRCSPISGHKSVSWYQQVLGQGPQFIFQYYEKEERGRGNFPDRFSARQFPNYSSELNVNALLLGDSALYLCASSVAPNTDTQYFGPGTRLTVL.

V is TRBV20-1 and J is TRBJ1-1, with D unclear. CDR3 length: 11 residues. Between the trimmed V and J ends, which lost 3 bases and 11 bases, there was a span of 13 bases. CDR1 DFQATT and CDR2 SNEGSKA come from the germline V gene (reference sequence). The CDR3 coding sequence is TGCAGTGCTAGTGAGAGTAGGGAGGCTTTCTTT. This sequence encodes CSASESREAFF.

This chain connects TRBV20-1 to TRBJ2-1; no clear D gene. The CDR3 contains 14 residues. Germline CDR1 is DFQATT and CDR2 is SNEGSKA (reference sequence). Trimming took off 8 bases at V and 6 bases at J, with 20 bases between the two ends. The DNA of the CDR3 is TGCAGTCCCCAGGTTGTTGGAGTACCCAATGAGCAGTTCTTC. Translating gives CSPQVVGVPNEQFF.

To note about this clonotype: A read error may account for a junction end that differs from germline. The V call is TRBV20-1, the J call TRBJ2-3; possibly TRBD2 for D (7 bases). From germline, CDR1 is DFQATT and CDR2 SNEGSKA (reference sequence). There are 14 residues in the CDR3. The CDR3 loop reads CGASRGGAPDTQYF. The CDR3 DNA is TGCGGTGCTAGTAGGGGGGGGGCCCCAGATACGCAGTATTTT.

The V and J genes are TRBV25-1 and TRBJ1-2; the D is unclear. The CDR3 loop spans 12 amino acids. V gave up 7 bases and J gave up 5 bases, with 11 bases separating them. Per germline, CDR1 MGHDK and CDR2 SYGVNS. This CDR3 reads CASIGHFYGYTF. CDR3 nucleotide sequence: TGTGCCAGCATCGGCCATTTTTATGGCTACACCTTC.

The V call is TRBV5-1, the J call TRBJ2-5, with 14 bases matching TRBD2. Trimming removed 4 bases from V and 5 bases from J; junction bases left unmatched: 7. Germline CDR1 and CDR2: SGHRS and YFSETQ. This CDR3 comprises 16 residues. The CDR3 nucleotides read TGCGCCAGCAGCCCGACTAGCGGGAGGGCCTTGGAGACCCAGTACTTC. This sequence encodes CASSPTSGRALETQYF. Based on the CDR3 plus reference TRBV5-1 and TRBJ2-5, the full variable domain is KAGVTQTPRYLIKTRGQQVTLSCSPISGHRSVSWYQQTPGQGLQFLFEYFSETQRNKGNFPGRFSGRQFSNSRSEMNVSTLELGDSALYLCASSPTSGRALETQYFGPGTRLLVL.

There are a few counts of this clonotype. The rearrangement joins TRBV29-1 to TRBJ1-1; D remains ambiguous. The V gene lost 7 bases and the J gene lost 6 bases, with 12 bases spanning the gap. Per the germline V gene, CDR1 is SQVTM and CDR2 is ANQGSEA. The CDR3 sequence is 11 residues long. CDR3 loop: CSASDRPEAFF. CDR3 sequence (DNA): TGCAGCGCCTCGGATAGACCTGAAGCTTTCTTT.

The rearrangement joins TRBV4-1 to TRBJ1-1; 10 nucleotides agree with TRBD1. This CDR3 spans 18 amino acids. The J segment lost 10 bases and the V segment lost 1 base, leaving 18 bases of the junction unmatched. Per the germline V gene, CDR1 is MGHRA and CDR2 is YSYEKL. The chain's CDR3 is CASSQVFRDRGRRRGAFF. In DNA form, the CDR3 reads TGCGCCAGCAGCCAAGTATTCCGGGACAGGGGCCGTCGGAGGGGAGCTTTCTTT.